What follows are 11 T cell receptor beta chains derived from one specimen sequenced in a study of cytomegalovirus exposure and HLA in healthy donors. With 60 Vbeta and 13 Jbeta primers, the PCR was carried out. Generated by immunoSEQ multiplex PCR, the TCRdb table keeps only in-frame clones and is missing some. The sample has over 150,000 clones; about 78% are singletons. The sample was PBMCs. The receptor set was obtained from a woman aged 25 to 45 in good health and CMV-seronegative.

V and J are TRBV5-1 and TRBJ2-7; 9 nucleotides match TRBD1. J lost 4 bases, V lost 1 base, and 9 bases had no gene match. The CDR3 sequence is 16 residues long. Germline CDR1 SGHRS, CDR2 YFSETQ. DNA of the CDR3: TGCGCCAGCAGCTTGATTCGACAGGGGGGTTTATACGAGCAGTACTTC. Translating it yields CASSLIRQGGLYEQYF.

V gene TRBV11-1 combines with J gene TRBJ2-1; 7 bases line up with TRBD2. Per the germline V gene, CDR1 is SGHAT and CDR2 is FQDESV (reference sequence). With 6 bases clipped from V and 2 bases from J, the junction kept 1 base outside the gene matches. The CDR3 contains 13 residues. The CDR3 DNA reads as TGTGCCAGCAGTCGGGGGGCCTACAATGAGCAGTTCTTC. It yields the protein CASSRGAYNEQFF.

The chain employs TRBV19 and TRBJ1-2; 7 bases line up with TRBD1. Germline V gene data show CDR1 as LNHDA and CDR2 as SQIVND (reference sequence). The V gene end was trimmed by 9 bases and the J gene end by 5 bases; junction bases not matched to a gene: 12. This CDR3 is built from 14 residues. CDR3 region: CASKWTQGKYGYTF. Written as DNA, the CDR3 is TGTGCCAGCAAGTGGACACAGGGGAAGTATGGCTACACCTTC.

This clone appeared a single time. The chain employs TRBV7-9 and TRBJ1-2; D unresolved. Germline loops: CDR1 SEHNR, CDR2 FQNEAQ (reference sequence). This CDR3 spans 17 amino acids. With 0 bases removed from V and 1 base from J, the gap between germline ends came to 15 bases. CDR3 nucleotide sequence: TGTGCCAGCAGCTTAGCGACGGGGTTTACAGTTAACTATGGCTACACCTTC. Encoded protein: CASSLATGFTVNYGYTF.

The chain links TRBV28 to TRBJ1-2, with D perhaps matching TRBD1 (5 bases). This CDR3 is 12 amino acids long. The germline gives CDR1 MDHEN, CDR2 SYDVKM. V was clipped by 5 bases and J by 4 bases, with 8 bases between them. CDR3 amino acids: CASSRGTYGYTF. The CDR3 coding sequence is TGTGCCAGCAGTCGGGGGACCTATGGCTACACCTTC.

The chain is built from TRBV30 and TRBJ2-3; a weak D match, TRBD1 (6 bases). Trimming removed 5 bases at V and 5 bases at J, with 20 bases between. Per germline, CDR1 GTSNPN and CDR2 SVGIG (reference sequence). CDR3 length: 15 amino acids. The CDR3 sequence is CAWENWTVLIDTQYF. CDR3 DNA sequence: TGTGCCTGGGAAAATTGGACAGTTTTAATAGATACGCAGTATTTT.

The chain carries TRBV29-1 and TRBJ1-3, with D maybe TRBD1 (5 bases). The CDR3 has 14 residues. Germline CDR1 SQVTM, CDR2 ANQGSEA. The V and J ends lost 0 bases and 4 bases respectively, with 10 bases between them. CDR3 region: CSVEDPTAGNTIYF. The DNA for the CDR3 is TGCAGCGTTGAAGATCCGACAGCGGGAAACACCATATATTTT. Together with reference TRBV29-1 and TRBJ1-3, the CDR3 gives the full variable domain: SAVISQKPSRDICQRGTSLTIQCQVDSQVTMMFWYRQQPGQSLTLIATANQGSEATYESGFVIDKFPISRPNLTFSTLTVSNMSPEDSSIYLCSVEDPTAGNTIYFGEGSWLTVV.

This clone was observed once. The V call is TRBV10-3, the J call TRBJ1-4; tentatively, D is TRBD1 (5 bases). The CDR3 consists of 16 residues. In germline, CDR1 is ENHRY, CDR2 SYGVKD. Trimming took 3 bases from V and 4 from J, leaving 15 bases between them. In nucleotides, the CDR3 is TGTGCCATCAGTGACGACCTGGACACCTTTAATGAAAAACTGTTTTTT. This gives the protein CAISDDLDTFNEKLFF.

The chain uses TRBV9 and TRBJ1-5; D not resolved. Germline-derived CDR1 and CDR2 are SGDLS and YYNGEE. V shed 3 bases and J shed 0 bases, with 10 bases lying between them. The CDR3 has 15 residues. CDR3 nucleotide sequence: TGTGCCAGCAGCGCAACACCGTATAGCAATCAGCCCCAGCATTTT. It is translated as CASSATPYSNQPQHF.

V gene TRBV5-1 combines with J gene TRBJ2-1, with a possible D match to TRBD2 (6 bases). The CDR3 consists of 19 residues. V lost 3 bases to trimming and J lost 10 bases, with 32 bases between them. Germline-derived CDR1 and CDR2 are SGHRS and YFSETQ. CDR3: CASSSTDPLGGLTFGEQFF. DNA for the CDR3: TGCGCCAGCAGCTCCACGGACCCCCTAGGAGGGTTGACCTTCGGGGAGCAGTTCTTC. Together with reference TRBV5-1 and TRBJ2-1, the CDR3 gives the full variable domain: KAGVTQTPRYLIKTRGQQVTLSCSPISGHRSVSWYQQTPGQGLQFLFEYFSETQRNKGNFPGRFSGRQFSNSRSEMNVSTLELGDSALYLCASSSTDPLGGLTFGEQFFGPGTRLTVL.

Remarks on this clone: The junction departs from germline at one end; a sequencing error may be responsible. The chain carries TRBV7-7 and TRBJ2-3, with 8 bases lining up with TRBD1. The CDR3 covers 13 residues. Per germline, CDR1 SSHAT and CDR2 FNYEAQ (reference sequence). The CDR3 DNA sequence: TGTGCTAGCAGCCAGGACAGGGCAGATACGCAGTATTTT. Translated: CASSQDRADTQYF.